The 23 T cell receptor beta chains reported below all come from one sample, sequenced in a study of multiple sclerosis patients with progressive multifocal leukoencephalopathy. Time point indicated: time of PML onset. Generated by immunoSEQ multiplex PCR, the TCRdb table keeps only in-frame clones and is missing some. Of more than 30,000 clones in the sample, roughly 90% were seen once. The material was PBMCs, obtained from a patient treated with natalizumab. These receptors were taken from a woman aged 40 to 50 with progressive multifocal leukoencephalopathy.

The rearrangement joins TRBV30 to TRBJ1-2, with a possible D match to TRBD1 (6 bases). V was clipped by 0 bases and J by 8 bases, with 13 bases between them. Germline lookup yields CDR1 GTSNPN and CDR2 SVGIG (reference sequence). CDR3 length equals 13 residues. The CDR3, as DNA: TGTGCCTGGAGTGTATCCCAGGGGAGGGGCTACACCTTC. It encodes CAWSVSQGRGYTF.

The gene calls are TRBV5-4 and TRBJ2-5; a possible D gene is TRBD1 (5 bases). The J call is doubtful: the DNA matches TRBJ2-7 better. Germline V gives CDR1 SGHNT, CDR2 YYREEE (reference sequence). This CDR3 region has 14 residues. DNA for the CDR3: TGTGCCAGCAGCAGTAGTTCGGACACCTACGAGCAGTACTTC. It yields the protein CASSSSSDTYEQYF.

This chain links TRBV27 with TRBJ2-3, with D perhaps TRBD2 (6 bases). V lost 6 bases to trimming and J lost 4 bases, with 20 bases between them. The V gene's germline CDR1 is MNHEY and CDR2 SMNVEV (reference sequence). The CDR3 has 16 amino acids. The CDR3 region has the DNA TGTGCCAGCAGATCCCAGTGGGGGAGGAGGGCAGATACGCAGTATTTT. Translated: CASRSQWGRRADTQYF.

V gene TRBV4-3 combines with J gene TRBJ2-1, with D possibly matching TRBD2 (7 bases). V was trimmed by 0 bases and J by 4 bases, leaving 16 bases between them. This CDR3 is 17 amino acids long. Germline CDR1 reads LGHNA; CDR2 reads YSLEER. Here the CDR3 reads CASSQEGGGEPYNEQFF. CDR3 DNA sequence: TGCGCCAGCAGCCAAGAAGGAGGGGGGGAACCTTACAATGAGCAGTTCTTC.

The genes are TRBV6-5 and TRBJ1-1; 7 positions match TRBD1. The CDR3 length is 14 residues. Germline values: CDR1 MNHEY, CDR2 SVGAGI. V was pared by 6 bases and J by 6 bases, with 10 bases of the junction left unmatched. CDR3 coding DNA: TGTGCCAGCAGGGGAAGACAGGGTGGTCCTGAAGCTTTCTTT. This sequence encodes CASRGRQGGPEAFF.

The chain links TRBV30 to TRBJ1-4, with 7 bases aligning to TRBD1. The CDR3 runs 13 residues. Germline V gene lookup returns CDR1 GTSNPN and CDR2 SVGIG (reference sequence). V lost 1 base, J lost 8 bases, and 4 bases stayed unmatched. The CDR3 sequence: CAWSGQGSEKLFF. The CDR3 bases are TGTGCCTGGAGTGGACAGGGAAGCGAAAAACTGTTTTTT.

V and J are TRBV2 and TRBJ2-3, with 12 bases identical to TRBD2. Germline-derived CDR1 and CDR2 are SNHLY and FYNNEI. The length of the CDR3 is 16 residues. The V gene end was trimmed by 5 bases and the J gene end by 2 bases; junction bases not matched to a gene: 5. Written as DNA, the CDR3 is TGTGCCAGCAGTAAAGGACTAGCGGGGCCCACAGATACGCAGTATTTT. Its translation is CASSKGLAGPTDTQYF.

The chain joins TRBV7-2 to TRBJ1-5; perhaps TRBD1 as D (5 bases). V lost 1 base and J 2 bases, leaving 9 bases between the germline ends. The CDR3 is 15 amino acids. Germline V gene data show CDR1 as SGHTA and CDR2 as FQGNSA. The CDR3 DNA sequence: TGTGCCAGCAGCTTAGGCAGGGAGGGCAATCAGCCCCAGCATTTT. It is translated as CASSLGREGNQPQHF.

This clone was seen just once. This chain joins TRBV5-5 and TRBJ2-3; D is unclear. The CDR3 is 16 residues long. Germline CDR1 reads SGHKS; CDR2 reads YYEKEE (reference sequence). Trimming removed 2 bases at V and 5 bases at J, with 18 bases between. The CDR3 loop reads CASSFEVSELQDTQYF. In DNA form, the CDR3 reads TGTGCCAGCAGCTTTGAGGTCAGCGAACTCCAAGATACGCAGTATTTT.

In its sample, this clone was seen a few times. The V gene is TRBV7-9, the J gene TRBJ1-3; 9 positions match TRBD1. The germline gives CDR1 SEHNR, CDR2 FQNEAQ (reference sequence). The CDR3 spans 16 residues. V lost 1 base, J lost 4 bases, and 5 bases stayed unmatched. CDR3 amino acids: CASSLVSGTGGNTIYF. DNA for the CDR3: TGTGCCAGCAGCTTAGTATCCGGGACAGGGGGAAACACCATATATTTT.

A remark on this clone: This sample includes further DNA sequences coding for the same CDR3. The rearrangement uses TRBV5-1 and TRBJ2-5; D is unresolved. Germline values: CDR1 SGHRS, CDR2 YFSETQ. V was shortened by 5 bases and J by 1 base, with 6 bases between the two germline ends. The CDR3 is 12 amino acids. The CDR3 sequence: CASSVSQETQYF. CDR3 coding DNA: TGCGCCAGCAGTGTCAGCCAAGAGACCCAGTACTTC.

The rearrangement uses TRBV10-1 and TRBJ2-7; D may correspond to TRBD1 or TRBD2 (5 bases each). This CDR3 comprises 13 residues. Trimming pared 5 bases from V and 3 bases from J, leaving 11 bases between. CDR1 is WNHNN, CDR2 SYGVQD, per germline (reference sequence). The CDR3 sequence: CASSTGPIYEQYF. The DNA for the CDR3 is TGCGCCAGCAGTACGGGACCGATCTACGAGCAGTACTTC.

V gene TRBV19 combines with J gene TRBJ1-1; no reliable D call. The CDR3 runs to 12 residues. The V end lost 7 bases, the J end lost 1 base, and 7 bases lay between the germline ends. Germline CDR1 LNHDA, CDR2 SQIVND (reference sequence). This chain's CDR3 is CASTLQNTEAFF. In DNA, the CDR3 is TGTGCCAGTACCCTACAGAACACTGAAGCTTTCTTT.

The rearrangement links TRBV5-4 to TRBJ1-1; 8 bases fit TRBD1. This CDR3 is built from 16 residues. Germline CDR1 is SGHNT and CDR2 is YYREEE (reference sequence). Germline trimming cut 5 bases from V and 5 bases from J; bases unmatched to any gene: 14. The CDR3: CASSQGQGATGTEAFF. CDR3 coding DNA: TGTGCCAGCAGTCAGGGCCAGGGGGCCACAGGGACTGAAGCTTTCTTT.

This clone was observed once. The CDR3 sequence is CASSKAQLAGGHRGSYEQYF. CDR3 nucleotides: TGTGCCAGCAGCAAAGCGCAACTAGCGGGGGGGCACCGCGGGTCCTACGAGCAGTACTTC. The rearrangement uses TRBV21-1 and TRBJ2-5; no check of the table's D call, TRBD2, against the DNA was made. The last part of the DNA fits TRBJ2-7 better; the J call may be wrong. TRBV21-1 is recorded as a pseudogene. The CDR3 is 20 residues long.

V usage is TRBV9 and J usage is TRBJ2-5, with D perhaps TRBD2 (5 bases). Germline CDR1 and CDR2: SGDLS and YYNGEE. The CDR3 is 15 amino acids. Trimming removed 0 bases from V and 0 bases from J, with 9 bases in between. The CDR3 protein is CASSVVSGNQETQYF. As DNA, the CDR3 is TGTGCCAGCAGCGTAGTCTCCGGGAACCAAGAGACCCAGTACTTC.

CDR3 coding DNA: TGTGCCAGCAGCCAAGATCGAAGCTCCGCGTTGGTCCCAGATACGCAGTATTTT. It specifies CASSQDRSSALVPDTQYF. This chain uses TRBV14 with TRBJ2-3; D is ambiguous. V dropped 0 bases and J dropped 4 bases, with 20 bases sitting between them. CDR3 length: 18 residues. Germline V gene sequence: CDR1 SGHDN, CDR2 FVKESK.

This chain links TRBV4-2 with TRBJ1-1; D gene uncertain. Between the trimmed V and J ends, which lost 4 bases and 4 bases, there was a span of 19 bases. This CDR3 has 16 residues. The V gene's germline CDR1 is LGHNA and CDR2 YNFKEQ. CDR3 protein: CASSPLSQPTRTEAFF. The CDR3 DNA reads TGTGCCAGCAGCCCCTTATCGCAGCCGACACGCACTGAAGCTTTCTTT.

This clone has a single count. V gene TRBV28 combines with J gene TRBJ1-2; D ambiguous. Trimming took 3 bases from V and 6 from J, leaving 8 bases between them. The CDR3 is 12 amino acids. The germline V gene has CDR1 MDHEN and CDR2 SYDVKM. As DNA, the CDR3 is TGTGCCAGCAGTTTGGGGTGGGATGGCTACACCTTC. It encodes CASSLGWDGYTF.

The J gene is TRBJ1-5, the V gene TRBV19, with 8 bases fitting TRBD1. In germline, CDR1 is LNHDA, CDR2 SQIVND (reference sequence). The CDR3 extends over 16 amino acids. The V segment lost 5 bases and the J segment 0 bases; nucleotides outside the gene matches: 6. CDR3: CASSPRTGNSNQPQHF. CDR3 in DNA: TGTGCCAGTAGTCCCAGGACAGGGAATAGCAATCAGCCCCAGCATTTT.

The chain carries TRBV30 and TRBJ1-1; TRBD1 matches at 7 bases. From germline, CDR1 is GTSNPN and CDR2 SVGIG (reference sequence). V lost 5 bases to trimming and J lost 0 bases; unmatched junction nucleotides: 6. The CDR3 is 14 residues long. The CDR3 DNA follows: TGTGCCTGGGGTCCGGACAGGATGAACACTGAAGCTTTCTTT. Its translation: CAWGPDRMNTEAFF.

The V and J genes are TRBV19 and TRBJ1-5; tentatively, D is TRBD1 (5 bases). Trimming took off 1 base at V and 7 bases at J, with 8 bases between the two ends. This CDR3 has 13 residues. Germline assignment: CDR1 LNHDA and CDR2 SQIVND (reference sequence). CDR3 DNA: TGTGCCAGTAGTATAGCCAGGGACCAGCCCCAGCATTTT. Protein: CASSIARDQPQHF.

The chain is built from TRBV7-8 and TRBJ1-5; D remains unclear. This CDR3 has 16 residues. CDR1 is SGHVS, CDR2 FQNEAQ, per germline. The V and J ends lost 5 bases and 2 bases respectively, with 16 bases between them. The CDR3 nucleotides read TGTGCCAGCAGCCTCGGAATGGGTTTTGGCAATCAGCCCCAGCATTTT. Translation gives CASSLGMGFGNQPQHF.